These 28 T cell receptor beta chains came from one sample sequenced in a study of neoadjuvant anti-PD-1 for oral cavity cancer. The assay was immunoSEQ multiplex PCR, and TCRdb's table has in-frame clones only and misses some. The sample has more than 10,000 clones, 50% to 80% seen once; the top ten hold 2.4%. The sample consisted of PBMCs, taken before nivolumab (anti-PD-1) treatment. These receptors came from a person aged 35 to 85 with oral cavity squamous cell carcinoma.

The gene calls are TRBV15 and TRBJ2-3; 9 bases fit TRBD2. The CDR3 is 18 residues long. V shed 3 bases, J shed 2 bases, and the junction held 12 bases outside the gene matches. CDR1 is LNHNV, CDR2 YYDKDF, per germline (reference sequence). CDR3 bases: TGTGCCACCAGCAGTAGGGTTCTAGCGGGATCCCCCACAGATACGCAGTATTTT. Protein product: CATSSRVLAGSPTDTQYF.

This clone was seen a few times. The chain joins TRBV10-3 to TRBJ1-2; 8 positions agree with TRBD1. The CDR3 is made up of 14 amino acids. V shed 5 bases and J 4 bases; nucleotides not matched to a gene: 6. CDR1 ENHRY and CDR2 SYGVKD come from the germline V gene. The CDR3 DNA reads TGTGCCATCAGTACTACAGGGGGAACCTATGGCTACACCTTC. This codes for CAISTTGGTYGYTF.

A single count supports this clone. CDR3 DNA: TGCAGCTTCGTCGTCGGGAGTTCCTACGAGCAGTACTTC. Its translation: CSFVVGSSYEQYF. This chain joins TRBV29-1 and TRBJ2-7; D may be TRBD2 (6 bases). Germline values: CDR1 SQVTM, CDR2 ANQGSEA. This CDR3 spans 13 amino acids. Trimming took 8 bases from V and 1 from J, leaving 15 bases between them.

In nucleotides, the CDR3 is TGCGCCAGCAGCGTGACTACAGGGGGCGGGTACGAGCAGTACTTC. Protein sequence: CASSVTTGGGYEQYF. The chain employs TRBV5-1 and TRBJ2-7, with 9 bases lining up with TRBD1. This CDR3 has 15 amino acids. With V trimmed by 4 bases and J by 4 bases, 9 bases remained unmatched. Germline CDR1 and CDR2: SGHRS and YFSETQ.

The chain joins TRBV5-4 to TRBJ2-6; no firm D call. The germline CDR1 and CDR2 sequences are SGHNT and YYREEE (reference sequence). Trimming pared 4 bases from V and 0 bases from J, leaving 14 bases between. CDR3 length equals 17 residues. The CDR3 is CASSLGTKVSGANVLTF. The DNA of the CDR3 is TGTGCCAGCAGCCTCGGAACAAAAGTCTCTGGGGCCAACGTCCTGACTTTC.

This clone was picked up a small number of times. The J gene is TRBJ1-2, the V gene TRBV7-2; TRBD1 agrees at 7 bases. From germline, CDR1 is SGHTA and CDR2 FQGNSA. V trimming: 4 bases; J trimming: 2 bases; junction bases outside the gene matches: 4. The CDR3 extends over 14 amino acids. Here the CDR3 DNA reads TGTGCCAGCAGCTCCCAACAGGGGAACTATGGCTACACCTTC. It yields the protein CASSSQQGNYGYTF.

The chain has TRBV6-5 and TRBJ2-1; 7 positions agree with TRBD2. J lost 8 bases, V lost 0 bases, and 4 bases had no gene match. CDR1 is MNHEY, CDR2 SVGAGI, per germline. This CDR3 region has 14 residues. In nucleotides, the CDR3 is TGTGCCAGCAGTTACTCGGCGACTAGCTATGAGCAGTTCTTC. Translating it yields CASSYSATSYEQFF.

This clone was detected only once. The chain joins TRBV29-1 to TRBJ1-2; D unclear. The germline CDR1 and CDR2 sequences are SQVTM and ANQGSEA. This CDR3 is built from 17 residues. V gave up 7 bases and J gave up 7 bases, with 31 bases separating them. The CDR3, as DNA: TGCAGCGGACCCAATAAATTCCACAGCAATGAGAAGGGTGGCTACACCTTC. Translated: CSGPNKFHSNEKGGYTF.

The rearrangement joins TRBV7-2 to TRBJ2-7; the match to TRBD1 covers 7 bases. This CDR3 has 14 residues. The V gene's germline CDR1 is SGHTA and CDR2 FQGNSA. Trimming cost V 5 bases and J 4 bases; bases outside gene matches: 8. CDR3 in DNA: TGTGCCAGCAGCCCACAGGGGTTTAGATACGAGCAGTACTTC. The encoded protein is CASSPQGFRYEQYF.

The V call is TRBV6-6, the J call TRBJ1-2; perhaps TRBD1 as D (6 bases). The germline V gene encodes CDR1 MNHNY and CDR2 SVGAGI (reference sequence). Trimming cost V 2 bases and J 1 base, with 14 bases left between them. This CDR3 spans 16 amino acids. The CDR3 loop reads CASSYGQLTRNYGYTF. CDR3 DNA sequence: TGTGCCAGCAGTTACGGACAGCTAACCCGTAACTATGGCTACACCTTC.

With respect to this clone: The same CDR3 also results from other DNA sequences found in this sample. This chain joins TRBV15 and TRBJ1-6; possibly TRBD1 for D (6 bases). V was cut by 1 base and J by 7 bases, with 11 bases left in between. The CDR3 runs 15 residues. The germline V gene has CDR1 LNHNV and CDR2 YYDKDF (reference sequence). CDR3 sequence: CATSRGGQGNSPLHF. The CDR3 nucleotides read TGTGCCACCAGCAGAGGGGGGCAGGGGAATTCACCCCTCCACTTT.

Only a few counts were recorded for this clone. The chain links TRBV7-9 to TRBJ1-1; a weak D match, TRBD1 (5 bases). The germline CDR1 and CDR2 sequences are SEHNR and FQNEAQ (reference sequence). This CDR3 contains 14 residues. Trimming removed 0 bases from V and 4 bases from J, with 9 bases in between. CDR3 sequence: CASSLAAGSTEAFF. The DNA of the CDR3 is TGTGCCAGCAGCTTAGCGGCAGGGAGCACTGAAGCTTTCTTT. The full variable domain, with the rest looked up from reference TRBV7-9 and TRBJ1-1, is DTGVSQNPRHKITKRGQNVTFRCDPISEHNRLYWYRQTLGQGPEFLTYFQNEAQLEKSRLLSDRFSAERPKGSFSTLEIQRTEQGDSAMYLCASSLAAGSTEAFFGQGTRLTVV.

The chain is built from TRBV9 and TRBJ2-5; 7 positions match TRBD2. J was trimmed by 2 bases and V by 3 bases; bases with no gene match: 10. Germline-derived CDR1 and CDR2 are SGDLS and YYNGEE. The CDR3 loop spans 16 amino acids. This CDR3 reads CASSAIPSGAQETQYF. For the CDR3, the DNA is TGTGCCAGCAGCGCAATCCCTAGCGGAGCTCAAGAGACCCAGTACTTC.

The V and J genes are TRBV6-5 and TRBJ1-2; D is unresolved. Trimming stripped 4 bases from V and 4 bases from J, with 16 bases between. CDR1 MNHEY and CDR2 SVGAGI come from the germline V gene. CDR3 length: 15 amino acids. The DNA for the CDR3 is TGTGCCAGCAGTTCCAAAAGCCGCAGGCCCTATGGCTACACCTTC. It translates to CASSSKSRRPYGYTF.

This rearrangement joins TRBV5-8 to TRBJ2-5, with D tentatively TRBD1 or TRBD2 (6 bases each). Germline-derived CDR1 and CDR2 are SGHTS and YDEGEE. CDR3 length: 14 amino acids. The ends were cut back, 1 base at V and 6 bases at J, with 13 bases in the middle. The CDR3 nucleotides are TGTGCCAGCAGCTTGCTGGGGGGCATGAAGACCCAGTACTTC. Protein sequence: CASSLLGGMKTQYF. Full variable domain (outside the CDR3, taken from reference TRBV5-8 and TRBJ2-5): EAGVTQSPTHLIKTRGQQATLRCSPISGHTSVYWYQQALGLGLQFLLWYDEGEERNRGNFPPRFSGRQFPNYSSELNVNALELEDSALYLCASSLLGGMKTQYFGPGTRLLVL.

As to this clone: At one of its ends the junction is not consistent with the germline gene, which may arise from a read error. This chain joins TRBV13 and TRBJ1-5, with D unresolved. Germline values: CDR1 PRHDT, CDR2 FYEKMQ (reference sequence). The CDR3 consists of 10 residues. The CDR3 nucleotides are TGTGCCAGCGGGGAAAGGGTCCTCAATTTT. This encodes CASGERVLNF.

V and J are TRBV6-5 and TRBJ1-5, with unresolved D. Germline CDR1 and CDR2: MNHEY and SVGAGI. This CDR3 has 13 residues. V was pared by 0 bases and J by 5 bases, with 5 bases between. The CDR3 protein is CASSYSKDQPQHF. The CDR3 DNA sequence: TGTGCCAGCAGTTACTCGAAGGATCAGCCCCAGCATTTT.

This chain uses TRBV9 with TRBJ2-3; maybe TRBD2 (6 bases). V lost 0 bases and J 2 bases, leaving 13 bases between the germline ends. Germline CDR1 is SGDLS and CDR2 is YYNGEE. The CDR3 is made up of 16 amino acids. CDR3 sequence (DNA): TGTGCCAGCAGCGTAGATAGCGGAAGACTCACAGATACGCAGTATTTT. Residues: CASSVDSGRLTDTQYF.

V and J are TRBV5-1 and TRBJ2-3; the D is unclear. Trimming removed 8 bases at V and 4 bases at J, with 17 bases between. The CDR3 has 14 amino acids. Per the germline V gene, CDR1 is SGHRS and CDR2 is YFSETQ. The CDR3 spells CASQYSFPADTQYF. As DNA, the CDR3 is TGCGCCAGTCAATACAGCTTCCCCGCAGATACGCAGTATTTT.

This rearrangement joins TRBV6-6 to TRBJ1-1; 12 bases match TRBD1. The CDR3 is 15 residues long. The junction had 7 bases not matched to a gene; V was cut back by 5 bases and J by 6 bases. CDR1 and CDR2 (germline): MNHNY, SVGAGI (reference sequence). CDR3 bases: TGTGCCAGCAGTAAAACGGGACAGGGGGCCTCTGAAGCTTTCTTT. It specifies CASSKTGQGASEAFF.

This clone has a single count. CDR3 bases: TGTGCCATCAGTGAGGGGACTAGTTTCGTCAAAAACATTCAGTACTTC. This translates into CAISEGTSFVKNIQYF. This chain uses TRBV10-3 with TRBJ2-4; 8 bases match TRBD2. Germline CDR1 is ENHRY and CDR2 is SYGVKD. This CDR3 comprises 16 residues. The ends lost 2 bases at V and 3 bases at J; junction bases unmatched: 6.

The chain joins TRBV5-6 to TRBJ1-1; D ambiguous. The CDR3 runs 12 residues. The germline CDR1 and CDR2 sequences are SGHDT and YYEEEE. Deletions cut 2 bases from V and 10 bases from J, with 12 bases between. CDR3 in amino acids: CASSFITERAFF. For the CDR3, the DNA is TGTGCCAGCAGCTTCATAACAGAGAGAGCTTTCTTT.

The chain combines TRBV6-1 with TRBJ2-5; D is uncertain. This CDR3 contains 14 residues. The germline CDR1 and CDR2 sequences are MNHNS and SASEGT. The V and J ends lost 3 bases and 6 bases respectively, with 14 bases between them. CDR3 region: CASSEGPASQTQYF. In DNA form, the CDR3 reads TGTGCCAGCAGTGAGGGCCCGGCGTCCCAGACCCAGTACTTC.

This clone has a handful of counts. This chain uses TRBV6-4 with TRBJ1-2, with TRBD1 as a possible D gene (6 bases). Trimming pared 3 bases from V and 4 bases from J, leaving 15 bases between. CDR3 length: 15 residues. Germline assignment: CDR1 MRHNA and CDR2 SNTAGT. The CDR3 here is CASSEHSQGGYGYTF. The CDR3 bases are TGTGCCAGCAGTGAGCATTCACAGGGTGGCTATGGCTACACCTTC.

This chain's CDR3 is CASSLVRNEQFF. In DNA form, the CDR3 reads TGCGCCAGCAGCTTGGTTCGAAATGAGCAGTTCTTC. The chain couples TRBV5-1 to TRBJ2-1; D gene ambiguous. CDR1 is SGHRS, CDR2 YFSETQ, per germline. V lost 0 bases and J 7 bases, leaving 5 bases between the germline ends. The CDR3 sequence is 12 residues long.

This sequence joins TRBV6-5 and TRBJ2-2; 9 bases fit TRBD2. Trimming removed 6 bases from V and 0 bases from J; junction bases left unmatched: 2. Germline V CDR1 and CDR2: MNHEY, SVGAGI. The CDR3 covers 15 residues. The CDR3 reads CASRVAGANTGELFF. The CDR3 bases are TGTGCCAGCAGGGTAGCGGGAGCGAACACCGGGGAGCTGTTTTTT.

The gene calls are TRBV6-5 and TRBJ1-1; 8 bases align to TRBD1. The V gene's germline CDR1 is MNHEY and CDR2 SVGAGI. This CDR3 contains 15 residues. The J segment lost 5 bases and the V segment lost 6 bases, leaving 11 bases of the junction unmatched. CDR3 bases: TGTGCCAGCAGCTCCTCAGACAGGGGAGGGACTGAAGCTTTCTTT. It encodes CASSSSDRGGTEAFF.

The gene calls are TRBV13 and TRBJ1-1, with D unresolved. Trimming stripped 3 bases from V and 4 bases from J, with 12 bases between. Germline CDR1 is PRHDT and CDR2 is FYEKMQ (reference sequence). This CDR3 is 14 amino acids long. For the CDR3, the DNA is TGTGCCAGCAGCTTCGGAAAGGGTGTCACTGAAGCTTTCTTT. This encodes CASSFGKGVTEAFF.